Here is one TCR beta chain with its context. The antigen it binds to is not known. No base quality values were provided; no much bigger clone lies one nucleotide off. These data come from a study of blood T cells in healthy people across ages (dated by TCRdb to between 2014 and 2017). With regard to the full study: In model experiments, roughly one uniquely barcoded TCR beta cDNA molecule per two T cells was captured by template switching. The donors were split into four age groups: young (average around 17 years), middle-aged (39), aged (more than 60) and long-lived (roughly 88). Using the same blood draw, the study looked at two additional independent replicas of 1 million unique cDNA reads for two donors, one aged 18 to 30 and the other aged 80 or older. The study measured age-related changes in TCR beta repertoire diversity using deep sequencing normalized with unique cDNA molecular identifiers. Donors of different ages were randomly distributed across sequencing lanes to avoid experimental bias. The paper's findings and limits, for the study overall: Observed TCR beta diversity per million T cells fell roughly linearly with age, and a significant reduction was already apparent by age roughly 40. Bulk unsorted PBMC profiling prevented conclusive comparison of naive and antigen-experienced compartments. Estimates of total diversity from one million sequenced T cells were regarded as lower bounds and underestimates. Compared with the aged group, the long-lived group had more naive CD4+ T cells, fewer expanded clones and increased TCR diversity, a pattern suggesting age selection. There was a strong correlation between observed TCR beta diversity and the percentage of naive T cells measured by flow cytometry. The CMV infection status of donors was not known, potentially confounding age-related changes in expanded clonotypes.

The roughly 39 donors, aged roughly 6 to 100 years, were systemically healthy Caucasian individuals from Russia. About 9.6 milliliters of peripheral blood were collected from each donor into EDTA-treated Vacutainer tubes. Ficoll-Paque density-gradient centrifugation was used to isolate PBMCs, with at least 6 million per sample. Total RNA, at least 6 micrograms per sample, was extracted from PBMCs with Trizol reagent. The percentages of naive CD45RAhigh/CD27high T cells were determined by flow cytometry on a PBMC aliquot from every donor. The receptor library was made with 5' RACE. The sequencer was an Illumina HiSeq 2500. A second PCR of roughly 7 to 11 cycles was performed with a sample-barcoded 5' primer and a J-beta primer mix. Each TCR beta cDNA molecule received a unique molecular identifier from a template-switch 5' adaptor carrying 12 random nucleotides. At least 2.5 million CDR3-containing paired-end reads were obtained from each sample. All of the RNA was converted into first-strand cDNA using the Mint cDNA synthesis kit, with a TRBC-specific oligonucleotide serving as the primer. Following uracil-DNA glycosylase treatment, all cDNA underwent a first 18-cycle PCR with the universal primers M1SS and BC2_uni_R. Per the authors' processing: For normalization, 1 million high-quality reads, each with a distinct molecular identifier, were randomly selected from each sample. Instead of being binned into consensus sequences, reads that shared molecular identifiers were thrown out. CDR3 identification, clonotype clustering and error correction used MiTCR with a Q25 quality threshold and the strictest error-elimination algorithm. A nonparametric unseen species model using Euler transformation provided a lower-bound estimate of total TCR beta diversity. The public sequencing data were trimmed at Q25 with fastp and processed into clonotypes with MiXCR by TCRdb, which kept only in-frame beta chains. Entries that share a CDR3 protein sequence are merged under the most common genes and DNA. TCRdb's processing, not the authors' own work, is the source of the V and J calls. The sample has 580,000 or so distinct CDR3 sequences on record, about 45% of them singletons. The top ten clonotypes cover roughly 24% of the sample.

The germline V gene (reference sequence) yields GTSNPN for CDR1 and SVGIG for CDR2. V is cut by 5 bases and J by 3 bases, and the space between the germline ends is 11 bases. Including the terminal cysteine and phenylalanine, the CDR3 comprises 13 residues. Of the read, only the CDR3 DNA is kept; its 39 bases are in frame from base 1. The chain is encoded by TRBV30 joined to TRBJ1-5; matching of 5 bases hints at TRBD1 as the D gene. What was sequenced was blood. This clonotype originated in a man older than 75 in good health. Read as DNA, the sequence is TGTGCCTGGGCCCTAGGGGACAATCAGCCCCAGCATTTT. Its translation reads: CAWALGDNQPQHF.